These 25 T cell receptor beta chains came from one sample sequenced in a study of STAT3 mutations in large granular lymphocyte leukemia. Libraries were prepared by immunoSEQ multiplex PCR; TCRdb keeps only in-frame clonotypes and omits some of them. The data contain some 30,000 clones, approximately 83% of them seen just once; the ten biggest clones take up roughly an eighth. The antigens these receptors bind are not known. Whole-study findings and limits: Every T-LGLL patient had at least one immunodominant TCRbeta clonotype.

The sequenced sample was peripheral blood mononuclear cells. The receptors stem from a man in his 60s with T-cell large granular lymphocyte leukemia. Some clones in this sample may be carry-over from other donors' samples.

CDR3 protein: CASSLSRTRSGANVLTF. CDR3 in DNA: TGTGCCAGCAGTTTATCCCGGACTCGCTCTGGGGCCAACGTCCTGACTTTC. The chain is built from TRBV27 and TRBJ2-6; tentatively, D is TRBD2 (5 bases). Germline CDR1 and CDR2: MNHEY and SMNVEV (reference sequence). Trimming left V 0 bases short and J 0 bases short, with 9 bases between. The CDR3 covers 17 residues.

V usage is TRBV5-6 and J usage is TRBJ1-5, with D unresolved. The CDR3 covers 13 residues. Trimming cost V 7 bases and J 7 bases, with 15 bases left between them. Germline V gene data show CDR1 as SGHDT and CDR2 as YYEEEE. CDR3: CASRSGLGQPQHF. The CDR3 DNA sequence: TGTGCCAGCCGTTCGGGTCTAGGGCAGCCCCAGCATTTT.

The chain uses TRBV5-1 and TRBJ2-3; possibly TRBD2 for D (5 bases). This CDR3 is 15 amino acids long. Germline assignment: CDR1 SGHRS and CDR2 YFSETQ. V dropped 0 bases and J dropped 4 bases, with 12 bases sitting between them. The CDR3 sequence: CASSLDGRGSDTQYF. CDR3 sequence (DNA): TGCGCCAGCAGCTTGGACGGACGCGGGTCAGATACGCAGTATTTT. Full variable domain (outside the CDR3, taken from reference TRBV5-1 and TRBJ2-3): KAGVTQTPRYLIKTRGQQVTLSCSPISGHRSVSWYQQTPGQGLQFLFEYFSETQRNKGNFPGRFSGRQFSNSRSEMNVSTLELGDSALYLCASSLDGRGSDTQYFGPGTRLTVL.

This rearrangement joins TRBV29-1 to TRBJ2-7, with D uncertain. The CDR3 consists of 10 residues. The germline CDR1 and CDR2 sequences are SQVTM and ANQGSEA. V gave up 3 bases and J gave up 7 bases, with 7 bases separating them. The DNA for the CDR3 is TGCAGCGTTGAGACCCGGGAGCAGTACTTC. The encoded protein is CSVETREQYF.

The chain carries TRBV7-6 and TRBJ2-7, with D maybe TRBD2 (5 bases). The CDR3 is 17 amino acids. Trimming cost V 1 base and J 3 bases, with 19 bases left between them. Germline CDR1 reads SGHVS; CDR2 reads FNYEAQ. The CDR3 loop is CASSLVVFETGSYEQYF. The DNA of the CDR3 is TGTGCCAGCAGCTTAGTCGTTTTTGAGACGGGAAGCTACGAGCAGTACTTC.

The CDR3 nucleotides read TGTGCCAGCAGCTCCAACAGGGCTTCCGAGCAGTACTTC. This encodes CASSSNRASEQYF. The chain is built from TRBV7-2 and TRBJ2-7; a possible D gene is TRBD1 (6 bases). Per germline, CDR1 SGHTA and CDR2 FQGNSA. This CDR3 spans 13 amino acids. V lost 4 bases and J 6 bases, leaving 13 bases between the germline ends.

The chain carries TRBV9 and TRBJ2-5; D unclear. The CDR3 loop spans 14 amino acids. Trimming left V 4 bases short and J 6 bases short, with 16 bases between. The germline V gene encodes CDR1 SGDLS and CDR2 YYNGEE. The CDR3, as DNA: TGTGCCAGCAGCCCCCAGCTAAGTTCTCAGACCCAGTACTTC. Amino acid sequence: CASSPQLSSQTQYF.

The chain combines TRBV7-9 with TRBJ2-1; maybe TRBD2 (6 bases). Germline CDR1 reads SEHNR; CDR2 reads FQNEAQ (reference sequence). V was trimmed by 4 bases and J by 0 bases, leaving 13 bases between them. The CDR3 covers 16 residues. CDR3 DNA sequence: TGTGCCAGCAGCTCCTTAGCGGAGAGCTCCTACAATGAGCAGTTCTTC. Translated: CASSSLAESSYNEQFF.

This chain joins TRBV19 and TRBJ2-7, with D perhaps TRBD2 (5 bases). This CDR3 region has 16 residues. Trimming cost V 0 bases and J 4 bases, with 16 bases left between them. Germline CDR1 and CDR2: LNHDA and SQIVND (reference sequence). This CDR3 is CASSIDGGVVGYEQYF. In nucleotides, the CDR3 is TGTGCCAGTAGTATAGATGGAGGTGTCGTGGGTTACGAGCAGTACTTC.

V and J are TRBV19 and TRBJ2-7; no definite D call. The CDR3 contains 12 residues. With 6 bases removed from V and 3 bases from J, the gap between germline ends came to 9 bases. Germline-derived CDR1 and CDR2 are LNHDA and SQIVND (reference sequence). In DNA, the CDR3 is TGTGCCAGTAGCCCAGGTCTCTACGAGCAGTACTTC. Translation gives CASSPGLYEQYF.

The V gene is TRBV2, the J gene TRBJ2-7, with D possibly matching TRBD1 (5 bases). This CDR3 is built from 14 residues. CDR1 is SNHLY and CDR2 is FYNNEI in the germline V gene. The V gene lost 6 bases and the J gene lost 5 bases, with 17 bases spanning the gap. The CDR3 DNA reads TGTGCCAGCAGAAATGCAGGGAACGGCCACGAGCAGTACTTC. Its protein is CASRNAGNGHEQYF. The full variable domain, with the rest looked up from reference TRBV2 and TRBJ2-7, is EPEVTQTPSHQVTQMGQEVILRCVPISNHLYFYWYRQILGQKVEFLVSFYNNEISEKSEIFDDQFSVERPDGSNFTLKIRSTKLEDSAMYFCASRNAGNGHEQYFGPGTRLTVT.

The chain carries TRBV10-3 and TRBJ2-2; the D is unclear. The germline V and J ends were trimmed by 3 bases and 9 bases, with 8 bases remaining between them. Germline values: CDR1 ENHRY, CDR2 SYGVKD. The CDR3 length is 12 residues. The CDR3 spells CAISELTRELFF. The CDR3 DNA reads as TGTGCCATCAGTGAACTTACCCGGGAGCTGTTTTTT.

The V call is TRBV9, the J call TRBJ2-7, with D perhaps TRBD1 (6 bases). This CDR3 is built from 13 residues. V dropped 0 bases and J dropped 6 bases, with 10 bases sitting between them. The V gene's germline CDR1 is SGDLS and CDR2 YYNGEE. This chain's CDR3 is CASSVEGGSEQYF. Written as DNA, the CDR3 is TGTGCCAGCAGCGTAGAAGGGGGATCCGAGCAGTACTTC.

The chain uses TRBV28 and TRBJ2-7; D remains unclear. CDR3 length equals 14 residues. V was cut by 1 base and J by 5 bases, with 12 bases left in between. Germline CDR1 and CDR2: MDHEN and SYDVKM. The CDR3 DNA follows: TGTGCCAGCAGTTTATCGTGGACCGCCAACGAGCAGTACTTC. It codes for CASSLSWTANEQYF.

The chain employs TRBV5-1 and TRBJ1-4, with D uncertain. This CDR3 has 15 residues. Per the germline V gene, CDR1 is SGHRS and CDR2 is YFSETQ. Trimming shortened V by 0 bases and J by 8 bases, and 14 bases separated the two germline ends. The CDR3 bases are TGCGCCAGCAGCTTGGCCAACACGGGTGGGGAAAAACTGTTTTTT. This encodes CASSLANTGGEKLFF.

The rearrangement uses TRBV4-2 and TRBJ2-1; the match to TRBD2 covers 9 bases. The CDR3 covers 18 residues. CDR1 and CDR2 (germline): LGHNA, YNFKEQ. The V and J ends lost 4 bases and 2 bases, in that order; junction bases with no gene match: 12. CDR3 region: CASSLAASAGGPYNEQFF. The CDR3 DNA sequence: TGTGCCAGCAGCCTGGCCGCTAGCGCGGGAGGGCCCTACAATGAGCAGTTCTTC.

This chain uses TRBV5-1 with TRBJ2-5; tentatively, D is TRBD1 or TRBD2 (6 bases each). The CDR3 spans 17 residues. Germline CDR1 reads SGHRS; CDR2 reads YFSETQ. V shed 4 bases and J shed 4 bases, with 23 bases lying between them. In DNA, the CDR3 is TGCGCCAGCAGCCCCTTTACCTCGACCGGGGGCGGAGAGACCCAGTACTTC. It codes for CASSPFTSTGGGETQYF.

In nucleotides, the CDR3 is TGTGCCAGCAGTGTGGTGGGGACACGCTCCTACGAGCAGTACTTC. Protein: CASSVVGTRSYEQYF. This chain links TRBV6-4 with TRBJ2-7; TRBD1 is a possible D gene (6 bases). Germline V gene data show CDR1 as MRHNA and CDR2 as SNTAGT. The CDR3 extends over 15 amino acids. Trimming took 4 bases from V and 0 from J, leaving 13 bases between them.

The CDR3: CAWSETSGRAFGTDTQYF. In nucleotides, the CDR3 is TGTGCCTGGAGCGAGACTAGCGGGAGGGCGTTTGGCACAGATACGCAGTATTTT. The gene calls are TRBV30 and TRBJ2-3; TRBD2 agrees at 14 bases. The CDR3 runs 18 residues. CDR1 and CDR2 from the germline V gene are GTSNPN and SVGIG (reference sequence). V gave up 3 bases and J gave up 1 base; unmatched junction bases: 9.

In its sample, this clone was seen once. CDR3 nucleotides: TGCGCCAGCAGCCAAGCCCTCCAACCCGGATACAATGAGCAGTTCTTC. Translated, it gives CASSQALQPGYNEQFF. V usage is TRBV4-3 and J usage is TRBJ2-1, with unresolved D. The CDR3 runs to 16 residues. Trimming removed 1 base from V and 4 bases from J, with 14 bases in between. CDR1 and CDR2 from the germline V gene are LGHNA and YSLEER.

The chain recombines TRBV30 with TRBJ2-6; D is undetermined. V lost 8 bases to trimming and J lost 3 bases, with 11 bases between them. The CDR3 has 13 residues. The germline gives CDR1 GTSNPN, CDR2 SVGIG (reference sequence). Here the CDR3 DNA reads TGTGCCGGGCAAGGGTATGGGGCCAACGTCCTGACTTTC. Encoded protein: CAGQGYGANVLTF. Supplemented by reference TRBV30 and TRBJ2-6, the full variable domain reads SQTIHQWPATLVQPVGSPLSLECTVEGTSNPNLYWYRQAAGRGLQLLFYSVGIGQISSEVPQNLSASRPQDRQFILSSKKLLLSDSGFYLCAGQGYGANVLTFGAGSRLTVL.

The J gene is TRBJ2-2, the V gene TRBV4-3, with 8 bases identical to TRBD2. The CDR3 contains 16 residues. Germline CDR1 LGHNA, CDR2 YSLEER. Germline trimming cut 4 bases from V and 3 bases from J; bases unmatched to any gene: 7. The CDR3 sequence is CASSRSTSGYTGELFF. As DNA, the CDR3 is TGCGCCAGCAGCCGTAGTACTAGCGGATACACCGGGGAGCTGTTTTTT.

As DNA, the CDR3 is TGTGCCAGCAGCTTCACCAATTACGAGCAGTACTTC. Protein sequence: CASSFTNYEQYF. This chain joins TRBV11-2 and TRBJ2-7; D is uncertain. Trimming stripped 3 bases from V and 4 bases from J, with 7 bases between. The CDR3 runs to 12 residues. The germline V gene encodes CDR1 SGHAT and CDR2 FQNNGV.

J is TRBJ2-2 and V is TRBV29-1, with 9 bases lining up with TRBD1. The CDR3 totals 13 residues. Germline V gives CDR1 SQVTM, CDR2 ANQGSEA. Trimming cost V 4 bases and J 8 bases; bases outside gene matches: 5. CDR3 protein: CSVAQGATGELFF. Written as DNA, the CDR3 is TGCAGCGTTGCACAGGGGGCGACGGGGGAGCTGTTTTTT.

Here the CDR3 DNA reads TGTGCCAGCAGCTTAAGGTTCGCGGGAGGGAGCACAGATACGCAGTATTTT. Its protein is CASSLRFAGGSTDTQYF. The rearrangement links TRBV5-6 to TRBJ2-3; 9 nucleotides match TRBD2. Trimming cost V 2 bases and J 0 bases; bases outside gene matches: 7. This CDR3 spans 17 amino acids. The germline CDR1 and CDR2 sequences are SGHDT and YYEEEE.